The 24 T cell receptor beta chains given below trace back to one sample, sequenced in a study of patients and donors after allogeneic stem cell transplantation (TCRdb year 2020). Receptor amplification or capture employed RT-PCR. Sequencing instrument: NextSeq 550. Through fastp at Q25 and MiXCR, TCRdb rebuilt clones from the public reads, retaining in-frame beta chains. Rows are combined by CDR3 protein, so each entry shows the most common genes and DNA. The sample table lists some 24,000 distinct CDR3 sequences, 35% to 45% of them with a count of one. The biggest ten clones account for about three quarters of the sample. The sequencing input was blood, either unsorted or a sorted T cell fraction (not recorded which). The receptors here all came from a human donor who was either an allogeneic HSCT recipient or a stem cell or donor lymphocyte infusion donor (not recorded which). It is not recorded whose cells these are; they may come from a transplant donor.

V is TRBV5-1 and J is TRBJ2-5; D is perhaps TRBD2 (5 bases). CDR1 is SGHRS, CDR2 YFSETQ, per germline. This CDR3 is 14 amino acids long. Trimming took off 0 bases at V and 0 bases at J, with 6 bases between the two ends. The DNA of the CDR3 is TGCGCCAGCAGCTTGGCGGGGTACCAAGAGACCCAGTACTTC. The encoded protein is CASSLAGYQETQYF.

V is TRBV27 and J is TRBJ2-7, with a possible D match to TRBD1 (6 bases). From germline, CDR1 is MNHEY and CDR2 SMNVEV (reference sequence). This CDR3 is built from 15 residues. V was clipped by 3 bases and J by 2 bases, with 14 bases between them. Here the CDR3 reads CASSFTGNRAYEQYF. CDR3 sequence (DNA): TGTGCCAGCAGTTTTACTGGCAACAGGGCCTACGAGCAGTACTTC.

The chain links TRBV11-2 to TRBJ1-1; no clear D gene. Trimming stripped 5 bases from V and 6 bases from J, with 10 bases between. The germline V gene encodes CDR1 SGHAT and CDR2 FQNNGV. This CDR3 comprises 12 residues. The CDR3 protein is CASSTRRAEAFF. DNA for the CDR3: TGTGCCAGCAGCACCCGACGGGCTGAAGCTTTCTTT.

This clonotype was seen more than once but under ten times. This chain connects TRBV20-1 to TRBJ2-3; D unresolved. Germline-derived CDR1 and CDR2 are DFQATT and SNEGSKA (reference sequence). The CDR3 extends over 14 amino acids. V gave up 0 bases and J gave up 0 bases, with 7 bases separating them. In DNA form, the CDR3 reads TGCAGTGCTAGAGATTCGAGGAGCACAGATACGCAGTATTTT. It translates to CSARDSRSTDTQYF.

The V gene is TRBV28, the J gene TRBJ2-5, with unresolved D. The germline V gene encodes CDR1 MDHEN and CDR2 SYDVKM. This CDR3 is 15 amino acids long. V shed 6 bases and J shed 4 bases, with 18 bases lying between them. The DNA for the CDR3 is TGTGCCAGCAGCTCCCCGGGCCCTAAGGGAGAGACCCAGTACTTC. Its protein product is CASSSPGPKGETQYF.

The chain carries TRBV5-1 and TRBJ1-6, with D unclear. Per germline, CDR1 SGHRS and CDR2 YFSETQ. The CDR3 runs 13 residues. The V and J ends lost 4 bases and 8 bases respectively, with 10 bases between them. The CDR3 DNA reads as TGCGCCAGCAGCGGGAGGTTGGATTCACCCCTCCACTTT. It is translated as CASSGRLDSPLHF.

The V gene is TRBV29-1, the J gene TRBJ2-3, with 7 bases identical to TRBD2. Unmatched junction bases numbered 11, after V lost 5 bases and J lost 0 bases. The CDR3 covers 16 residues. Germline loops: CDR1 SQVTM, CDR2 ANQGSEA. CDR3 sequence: CSVNSGIAKSTDTQYF. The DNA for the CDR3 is TGCAGCGTTAACAGCGGGATCGCAAAAAGCACAGATACGCAGTATTTT.

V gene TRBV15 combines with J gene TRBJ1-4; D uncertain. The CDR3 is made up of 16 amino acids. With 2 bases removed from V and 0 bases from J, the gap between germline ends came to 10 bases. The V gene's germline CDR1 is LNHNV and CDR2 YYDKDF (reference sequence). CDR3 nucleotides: TGTGCCACCAGCAGAAAGTCGGGTGCAACTAATGAAAAACTGTTTTTT. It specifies CATSRKSGATNEKLFF.

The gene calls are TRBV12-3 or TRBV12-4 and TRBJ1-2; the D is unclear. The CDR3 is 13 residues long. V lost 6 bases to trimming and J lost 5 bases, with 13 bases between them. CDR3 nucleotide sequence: TGTGCCAGCAGCCAACGCCCCTCATATGGCTACACCTTC. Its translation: CASSQRPSYGYTF.

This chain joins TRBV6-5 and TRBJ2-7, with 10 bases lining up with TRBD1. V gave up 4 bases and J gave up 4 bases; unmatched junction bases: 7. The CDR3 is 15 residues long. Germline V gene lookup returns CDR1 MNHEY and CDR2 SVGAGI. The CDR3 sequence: CASSSTRDRGYEQYF. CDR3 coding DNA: TGTGCCAGCAGTTCCACAAGGGACAGGGGTTACGAGCAGTACTTC.

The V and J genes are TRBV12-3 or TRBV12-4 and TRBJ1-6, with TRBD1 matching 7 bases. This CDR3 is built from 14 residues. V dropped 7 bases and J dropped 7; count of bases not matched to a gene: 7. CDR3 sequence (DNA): TGTGCCAGCACCCAACAGGGGTCCAATTCACCCCTCCACTTT. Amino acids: CASTQQGSNSPLHF.

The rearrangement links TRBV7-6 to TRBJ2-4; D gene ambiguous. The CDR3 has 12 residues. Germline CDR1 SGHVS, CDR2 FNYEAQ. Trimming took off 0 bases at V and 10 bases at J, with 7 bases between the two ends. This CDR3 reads CASSLAKGIQYF. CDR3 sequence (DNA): TGTGCCAGCAGCTTAGCGAAAGGAATTCAGTACTTC.

In DNA, the CDR3 is TGTGCCATCAGTGAGAGACTAGCGGGGGATAACACCGGGGAGCTGTTTTTT. Its protein product is CAISERLAGDNTGELFF. V and J are TRBV10-3 and TRBJ2-2; 12 bases are shared with TRBD2. The CDR3 has 17 residues. From germline, CDR1 is ENHRY and CDR2 SYGVKD. The junction had 3 bases not matched to a gene; V was cut back by 2 bases and J by 2 bases.

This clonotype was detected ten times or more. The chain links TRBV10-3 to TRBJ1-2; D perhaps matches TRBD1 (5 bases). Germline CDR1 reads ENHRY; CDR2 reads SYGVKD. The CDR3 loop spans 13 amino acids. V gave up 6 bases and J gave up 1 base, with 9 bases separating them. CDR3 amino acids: CAISGQLNYGYTF. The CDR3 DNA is TGTGCCATCAGCGGACAACTTAACTATGGCTACACCTTC.

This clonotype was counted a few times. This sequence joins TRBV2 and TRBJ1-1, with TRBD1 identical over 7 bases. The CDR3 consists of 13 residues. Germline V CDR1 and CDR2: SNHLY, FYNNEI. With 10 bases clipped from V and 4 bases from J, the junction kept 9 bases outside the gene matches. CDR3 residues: CANRQGRSTEAFF. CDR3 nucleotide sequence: TGTGCCAACAGACAGGGTCGGAGCACTGAAGCTTTCTTT.

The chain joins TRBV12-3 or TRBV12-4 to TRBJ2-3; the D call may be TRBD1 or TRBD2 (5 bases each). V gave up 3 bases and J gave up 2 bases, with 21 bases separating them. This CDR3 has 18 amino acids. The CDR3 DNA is TGTGCCAGCAGTTTTTCGGTGGGAGCTCGAGGGGCCACAGATACGCAGTATTTT. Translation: CASSFSVGARGATDTQYF.

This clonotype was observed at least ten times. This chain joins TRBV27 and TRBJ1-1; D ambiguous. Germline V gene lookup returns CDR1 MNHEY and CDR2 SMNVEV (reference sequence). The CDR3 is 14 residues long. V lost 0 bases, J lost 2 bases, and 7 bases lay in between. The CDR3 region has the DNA TGTGCCAGCAGTTTATCGGGGAAAAACACTGAAGCTTTCTTT. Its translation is CASSLSGKNTEAFF.

The CDR3 protein is CASSLRGGETQYF. CDR3 DNA: TGTGCCAGCAGCTTGAGAGGTGGAGAGACCCAGTACTTC. V is TRBV5-4 and J is TRBJ2-5; D gene unclear. Germline V gene sequence: CDR1 SGHNT, CDR2 YYREEE (reference sequence). V lost 1 base and J lost 4, with 8 bases in between. The CDR3 contains 13 residues.

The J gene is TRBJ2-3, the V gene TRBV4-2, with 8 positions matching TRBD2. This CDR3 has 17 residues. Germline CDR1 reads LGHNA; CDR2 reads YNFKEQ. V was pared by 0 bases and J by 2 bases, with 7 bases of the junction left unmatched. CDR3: CASSQDGRGAFTDTQYF. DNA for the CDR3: TGTGCCAGCAGCCAAGACGGGCGGGGGGCCTTCACAGATACGCAGTATTTT.

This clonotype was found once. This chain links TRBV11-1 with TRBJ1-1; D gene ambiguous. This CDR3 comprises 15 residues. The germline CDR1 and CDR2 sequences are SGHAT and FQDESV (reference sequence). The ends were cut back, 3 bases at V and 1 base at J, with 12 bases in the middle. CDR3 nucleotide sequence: TGTGCCAGCAGCTTTATACGCGAGGCGAACACTGAAGCTTTCTTT. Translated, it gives CASSFIREANTEAFF.

CDR3 nucleotide sequence: TGTGCCAGCAGCCAGGAGGCAGTCAGCTCCTACAATGAGCAGTTCTTC. It translates to CASSQEAVSSYNEQFF. This chain uses TRBV3-1 with TRBJ2-1; a possible D gene is TRBD2 (5 bases). Trimming cost V 3 bases and J 0 bases, with 12 bases left between them. There are 16 residues in the CDR3. Per germline, CDR1 LGHDT and CDR2 YNNKEL (reference sequence).

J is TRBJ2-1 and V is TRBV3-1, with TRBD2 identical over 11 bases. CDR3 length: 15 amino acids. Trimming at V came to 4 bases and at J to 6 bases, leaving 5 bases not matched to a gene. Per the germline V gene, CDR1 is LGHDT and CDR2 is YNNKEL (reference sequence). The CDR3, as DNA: TGTGCCAGCAGCCCCACTAGCGGGAGACCCAATGAGCAGTTCTTC. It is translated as CASSPTSGRPNEQFF.

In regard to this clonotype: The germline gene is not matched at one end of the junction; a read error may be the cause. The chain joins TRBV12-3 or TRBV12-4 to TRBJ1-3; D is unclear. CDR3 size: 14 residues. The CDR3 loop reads CASSFSSSGNTVYF. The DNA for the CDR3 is TGTGCCAGCAGTTTTTCGAGCTCTGGAAACACCGTATATTTT.

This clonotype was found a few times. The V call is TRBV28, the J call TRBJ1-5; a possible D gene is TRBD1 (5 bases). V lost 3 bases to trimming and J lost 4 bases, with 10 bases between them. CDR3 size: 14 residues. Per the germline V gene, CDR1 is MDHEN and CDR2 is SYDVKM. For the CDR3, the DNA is TGTGCCAGCAGTTTTCAGGGTTCGAATCAGCCCCAGCATTTT. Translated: CASSFQGSNQPQHF.